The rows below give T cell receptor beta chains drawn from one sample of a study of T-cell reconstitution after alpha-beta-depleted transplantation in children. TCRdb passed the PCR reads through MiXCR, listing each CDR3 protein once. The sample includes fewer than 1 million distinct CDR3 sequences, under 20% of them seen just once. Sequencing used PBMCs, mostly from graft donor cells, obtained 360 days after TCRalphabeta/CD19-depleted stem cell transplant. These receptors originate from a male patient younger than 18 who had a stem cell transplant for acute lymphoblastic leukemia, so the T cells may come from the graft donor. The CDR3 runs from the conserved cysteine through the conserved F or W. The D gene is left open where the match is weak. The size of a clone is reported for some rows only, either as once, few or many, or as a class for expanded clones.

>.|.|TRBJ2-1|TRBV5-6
CASSRGLPEQFF
TGTGCCAGCAGCCGGGGACTCCCCGAGCAGTTCTTC
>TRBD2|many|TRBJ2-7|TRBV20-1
CSAREGWVTSRYEQYF
TGCAGTGCTAGAGAAGGATGGGTGACTAGCCGTTACGAGCAGTACTTC
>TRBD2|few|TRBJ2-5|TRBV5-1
CASSFDGLAGAPEGTQYF
TGCGCCAGCAGCTTTGACGGACTAGCGGGAGCTCCGGAAGGGACCCAGTACTTC
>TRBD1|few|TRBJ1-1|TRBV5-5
CATWERQGRNTEAFF
TGTGCCACCTGGGAAAGACAGGGGAGAAACACTGAAGCTTTCTTT
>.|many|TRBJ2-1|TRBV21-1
CASVVGADEQFF
TGTGCCAGCGTGGTCGGGGCTGATGAGCAGTTCTTC
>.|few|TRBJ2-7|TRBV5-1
CASSWGLLSYEQYF
TGCGCCAGCAGCTGGGGACTCCTCTCCTACGAGCAGTACTTC
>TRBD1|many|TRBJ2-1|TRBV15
CATSSTFGEPGTGFF
TGTGCCACCAGCAGCACCTTTGGGGAACCCGGGACAGGCTTCTTC
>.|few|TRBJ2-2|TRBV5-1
CATSEGGNTGELFF
TGCGCCACCTCCGAGGGGGGCAACACCGGGGAGCTGTTTTTT
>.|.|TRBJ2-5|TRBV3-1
CASSQDVGRGTQYF
TGTGCCAGCAGCCAAGATGTGGGGCGTGGGACCCAGTACTTC
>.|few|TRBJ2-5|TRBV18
CASSPPKVGSSETQYF
TGTGCCAGCTCACCACCGAAAGTTGGGAGTTCTGAGACCCAGTACTTC
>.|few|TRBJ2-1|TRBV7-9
CASSSGTDPYNEQFF
TGTGCCAGCAGCTCCGGGACGGATCCCTACAATGAGCAGTTCTTC
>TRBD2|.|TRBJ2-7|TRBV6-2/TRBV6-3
CASRDLGGAPGGRAYEQYF
TGTGCCAGCCGCGACCTCGGGGGAGCCCCCGGCGGGAGGGCCTACGAGCAGTACTTC
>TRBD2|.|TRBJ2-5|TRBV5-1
CASSERTSGSTETQYF
TGCGCCAGCAGCGAGAGGACTAGCGGGAGTACGGAGACCCAGTACTTC
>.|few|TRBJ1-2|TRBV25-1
CASSEAGYGYTF
TGTGCCAGCAGTGAAGCAGGGTATGGCTACACCTTC
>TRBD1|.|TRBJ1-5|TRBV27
CASTLTGIGNQPQHF
TGTGCCAGCACCTTGACAGGGATTGGCAATCAGCCCCAGCATTTT
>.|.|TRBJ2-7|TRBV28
CASFSGHTEGEQYF
TGTGCCAGCTTCTCGGGCCACACGGAAGGAGAGCAGTACTTC
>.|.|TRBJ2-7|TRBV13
CASSLEGTGVYEQYF
TGTGCCAGCAGCTTAGAGGGGACTGGGGTCTACGAGCAGTACTTC
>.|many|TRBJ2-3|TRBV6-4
CASSAAGLTDTQYF
TGTGCCAGCAGTGCGGCGGGTCTCACAGATACGCAGTATTTT
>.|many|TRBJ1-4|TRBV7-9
CASSLISGPDEKLFF
TGTGCCAGCAGCTTAATTTCCGGGCCGGATGAAAAACTGTTTTTT
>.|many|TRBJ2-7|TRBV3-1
CASCQVGGDPYQQYF
TGTGCCAGCTGCCAAGTTGGCGGAGACCCGTACCAGCAGTACTTC
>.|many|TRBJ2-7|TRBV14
CASSQDASAGLTYEQYF
TGTGCCAGCAGCCAAGATGCATCAGCCGGACTCACGTACGAGCAGTACTTC
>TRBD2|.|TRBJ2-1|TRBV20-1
CSARKLAGSPYNEQFF
TGCAGTGCTAGAAAACTAGCGGGTAGCCCTTACAATGAGCAGTTCTTC
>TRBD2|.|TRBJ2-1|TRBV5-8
CASSLAQGLAGDGEQFF
TGTGCCAGCAGCTTGGCGCAAGGACTAGCGGGAGACGGTGAGCAGTTCTTC
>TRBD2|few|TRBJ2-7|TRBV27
CASSFMGGGLDEQYF
TGTGCCAGCAGTTTTATGGGGGGAGGGCTCGACGAGCAGTACTTC
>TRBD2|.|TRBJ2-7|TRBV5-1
CASSFGTTSPVFHEQYF
TGCGCCAGCAGCTTCGGGACTACCTCACCTGTCTTCCACGAGCAGTACTTC
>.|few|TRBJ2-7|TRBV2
CATRTARSILNEQYF
TGTGCCACTCGGACTGCCCGTTCGATTCTCAACGAGCAGTACTTC
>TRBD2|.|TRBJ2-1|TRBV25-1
CASSEWASGISDEQFF
TGTGCCAGCAGTGAATGGGCTAGCGGGATTTCTGATGAGCAGTTCTTC
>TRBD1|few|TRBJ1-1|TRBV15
CATSSGLGGTANTEAFF
TGTGCCACCAGCAGTGGATTGGGTGGGACAGCCAACACTGAAGCTTTCTTT
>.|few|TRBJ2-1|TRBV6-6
CASSYSANEQFF
TGTGCCAGCAGTTACAGTGCTAACGAGCAGTTCTTC
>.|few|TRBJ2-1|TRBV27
CASSLLLSSYNEQFF
TGTGCCAGCAGTTTACTGTTGAGCTCCTACAATGAGCAGTTCTTC
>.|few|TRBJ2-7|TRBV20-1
CSARPRAYEQYF
TGCAGTGCTAGACCTAGAGCCTACGAGCAGTACTTC
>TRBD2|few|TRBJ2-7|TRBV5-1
CASSFRLAGGTSYEQYF
TGCGCCAGCAGCTTCCGACTAGCGGGAGGGACCTCCTACGAGCAGTACTTC
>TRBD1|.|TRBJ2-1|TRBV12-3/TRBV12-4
CAVQGQAGNEQFF
TGTGCCGTTCAGGGACAGGCCGGTAATGAGCAGTTCTTC
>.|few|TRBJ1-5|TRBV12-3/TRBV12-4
CASSSYGRRGNQPQHF
TGTGCCAGTTCCTCCTATGGTCGGAGGGGCAATCAGCCCCAGCATTTT
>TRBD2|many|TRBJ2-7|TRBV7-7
CASSPSGSPYEQYF
TGTGCCAGCAGCCCTAGCGGGAGCCCCTACGAGCAGTACTTC
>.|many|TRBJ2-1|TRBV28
CASSTSYNEQFF
.
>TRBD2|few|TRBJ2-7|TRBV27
CASWSAGSYEQYF
TGTGCCAGCTGGTCAGCGGGATCCTACGAGCAGTACTTC
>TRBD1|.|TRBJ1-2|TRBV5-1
CASSETGRYSYTF
TGCGCCAGCAGCGAGACAGGGCGGTATAGCTACACCTTC
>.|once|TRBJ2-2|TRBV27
CASYNRGVVNTGELFF
TGTGCCAGCTACAACCGCGGGGTCGTCAACACCGGGGAGCTGTTTTTT
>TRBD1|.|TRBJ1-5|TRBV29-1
CSVTTGISNQPQHF
TGCAGCGTTACGACAGGGATTAGCAATCAGCCCCAGCATTTT
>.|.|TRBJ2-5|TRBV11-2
CASSSNRYQETQYF
TGTGCCAGCAGCTCCAACAGGTACCAAGAGACCCAGTACTTC
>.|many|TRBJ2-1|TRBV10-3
CAISESDWEQFF
TGTGCCATCAGTGAGTCGGATTGGGAGCAGTTCTTC
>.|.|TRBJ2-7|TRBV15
CATSVRLTDYEQYF
TGTGCCACCAGCGTAAGACTGACTGACTACGAGCAGTACTTC
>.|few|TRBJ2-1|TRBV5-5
CASSLIGSVGVQFF
TGTGCCAGCAGCTTGATCGGTAGCGTGGGGGTGCAGTTCTTC
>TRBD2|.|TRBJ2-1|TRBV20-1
CSARRSGMYNEQFF
TGCAGTGCTAGGCGTAGCGGGATGTACAATGAGCAGTTCTTC